A single sample gave rise to the 4 T cell receptor beta chains below, sequenced in a study of spatial heterogeneity in lung cancer. Time point: sample taken at primary tumor resection. Without sorting, whole RNA was sequenced from tumor, nontumor lung or frozen PBMC. TCRdb re-called the 5' RACE reads through MiXCR, storing one row per CDR3 protein. Of tens of thousands of distinct CDR3 sequences listed, roughly 7.4% were seen once; the top ten hold about 26%. This specimen was PBMCs, taken at surgery. These receptors came from a male donor with early-stage non-small cell lung cancer.

This clonotype occurred a few times. The chain has TRBV24-1 and TRBJ2-5; D is unresolved. With 5 bases removed from V and 4 bases from J, the gap between germline ends came to 19 bases. CDR1 and CDR2 (germline): KGHDR, SFDVKD. This CDR3 has 16 amino acids. CDR3 region: CATSVLGKSSGETQYF. The CDR3 nucleotides read TGTGCCACCAGTGTCTTGGGTAAAAGTTCGGGAGAGACCCAGTACTTC.

This clonotype was seen many times. The chain is built from TRBV2 and TRBJ2-2; 7 bases agree with TRBD1. CDR3 length: 15 residues. V dropped 3 bases and J dropped 1; count of bases not matched to a gene: 2. In germline, CDR1 is SNHLY, CDR2 FYNNEI. CDR3 in amino acids: CASSETGMNTGELFF. As DNA, the CDR3 is TGTGCCAGCAGTGAGACAGGGATGAACACCGGGGAGCTGTTTTTT.

This clonotype was seen at least ten times. The chain has TRBV4-3 and TRBJ2-3; D unclear. CDR3 length: 14 amino acids. With 0 bases removed from V and 9 bases from J, the gap between germline ends came to 13 bases. CDR1 and CDR2 (germline): LGHNA, YSLEER. CDR3 sequence reads: CASSQEGDTDTQYF. The CDR3 DNA reads TGCGCCAGCAGCCAAGAGGGTGACACCGACACGCAGTATTTT.

There are many counts of this clonotype. V is TRBV4-3 and J is TRBJ1-2; tentatively, D is TRBD1 (5 bases). The CDR3 has 13 amino acids. The germline V and J ends were trimmed by 3 bases and 5 bases, with 10 bases remaining between them. CDR1 and CDR2 (germline): LGHNA, YSLEER. The CDR3 coding sequence is TGCGCCAGCAGCCAGGACAACCCTTATGGCTACACCTTC. Its translation: CASSQDNPYGYTF.